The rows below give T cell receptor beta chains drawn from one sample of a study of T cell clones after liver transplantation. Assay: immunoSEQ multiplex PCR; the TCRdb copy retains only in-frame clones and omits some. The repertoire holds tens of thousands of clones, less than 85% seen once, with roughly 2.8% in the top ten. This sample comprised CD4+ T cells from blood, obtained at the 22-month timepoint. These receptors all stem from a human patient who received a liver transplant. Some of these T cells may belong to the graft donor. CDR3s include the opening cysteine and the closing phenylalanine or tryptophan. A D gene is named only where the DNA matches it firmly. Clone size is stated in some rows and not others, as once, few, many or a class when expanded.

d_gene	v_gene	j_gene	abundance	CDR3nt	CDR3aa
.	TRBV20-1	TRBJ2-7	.	TGCAGTGCTAGGGGGCCCTACGAGCAGTACTTC	CSARGPYEQYF
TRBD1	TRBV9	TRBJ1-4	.	TGTGCCAGCAGCCCCGATGGCAGGGGGTTTGAAAAACTGTTTTTT	CASSPDGRGFEKLFF
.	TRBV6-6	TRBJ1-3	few	TGTGCCAGCAGTAAAGGACAGTCGGGAAACACCATATATTTT	CASSKGQSGNTIYF
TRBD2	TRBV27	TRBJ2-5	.	TGTGCCAGCAGCAGATCAGCGGGGTACCAAGAGACCCAGTACTTC	CASSRSAGYQETQYF
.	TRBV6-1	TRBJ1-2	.	TGTGCCAGCAGTGAACGGTCGAGGCTTGGAGGATCTAACTATGGCTACACCTTC	CASSERSRLGGSNYGYTF
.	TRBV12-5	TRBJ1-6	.	TGTGCTAGTGGTCCAGATTACACCCAGGGGTCACCCCTCCACTTT	CASGPDYTQGSPLHF
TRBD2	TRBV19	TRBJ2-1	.	TGTGCCAGTAGTATAGAGGTAGCGGGAGGGCATGAGCAGTTCTTC	CASSIEVAGGHEQFF
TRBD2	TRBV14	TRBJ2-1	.	TGTGCCAGCAGCCTTGGGCGGTTCGGAGGAGCGGGAGGGAGCCCCTACAATGAGCAGTTCTTC	CASSLGRFGGAGGSPYNEQFF
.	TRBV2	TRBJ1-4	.	TGTGCCAGCAGTGAAGAGGAACTGCCAGTAGAAAAACTGTTTTTT	CASSEEELPVEKLFF
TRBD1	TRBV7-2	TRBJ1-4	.	TGTGCCAGCAGCTTCCAGACAGGGATAGGAGAAAAACTGTTTTTT	CASSFQTGIGEKLFF
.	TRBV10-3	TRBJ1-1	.	TGTGCCATCAGGCAAGCCCTTGGGACTGAAGCTTTCTTT	CAIRQALGTEAFF
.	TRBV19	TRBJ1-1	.	TGTGCCAGTAGAAAGGGGAACACTGAAGCTTTCTTT	CASRKGNTEAFF
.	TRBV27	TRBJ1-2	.	TGTGCCAGCAGTTTTCGCGGTCTGGAGGGCTACACCTTC	CASSFRGLEGYTF
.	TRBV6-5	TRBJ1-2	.	TGTGCCAGCAGTCCCAATAACTATGGCTACACCTTC	CASSPNNYGYTF
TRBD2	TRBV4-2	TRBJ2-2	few	TGTGCCAGCAGCCAGGGACTAGCGGGGGGGCGAACCGGGGAGCTGTTTTTT	CASSQGLAGGRTGELFF
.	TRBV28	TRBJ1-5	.	TGTGCCAGCAGTTCAGGGACTCAGCCCCAGCATTTT	CASSSGTQPQHF
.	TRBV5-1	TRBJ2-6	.	TGCGCCAGCAGCTTGGAGGGATTTGGGGCCAACGTCCTGACTTTC	CASSLEGFGANVLTF
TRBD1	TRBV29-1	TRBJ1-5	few	TGCAGCGTTGAGGGGACAGGCAATCAGCCCCAGCATTTT	CSVEGTGNQPQHF
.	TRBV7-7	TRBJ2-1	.	TGTGCCAGCAGCTTAGAGAATGGCCGTGAGCAGTTCTTC	CASSLENGREQFF
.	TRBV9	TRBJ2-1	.	TGTGCCAGCAGCACCTCCTCTTTGACGGCATACAATGAGCAGTTCTTC	CASSTSSLTAYNEQFF
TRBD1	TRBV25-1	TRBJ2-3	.	TGTGCCAGCAGTGGACAGGGGGCGAGCACAGATACGCAGTATTTT	CASSGQGASTDTQYF
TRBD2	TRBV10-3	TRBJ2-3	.	TGTGCCATCAGTCCGGGGACTAGCGGGGCACTTACGCAGTATTTT	CAISPGTSGALTQYF
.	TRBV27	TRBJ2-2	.	TGTGCCAGCAGTTTAGTCTCGTTATCAGGCGGGGAGCTGTTTTTT	CASSLVSLSGGELFF
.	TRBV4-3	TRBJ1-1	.	TGCGCCAGCAGCCAAGGGGCGAATCGACAGGATGGGAACACTGAAGCTTTCTTT	CASSQGANRQDGNTEAFF
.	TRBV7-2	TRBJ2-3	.	TGTGCCAGCATGCTGCGGGGGCTAGATACGCAGTATTTT	CASMLRGLDTQYF
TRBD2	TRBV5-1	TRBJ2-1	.	TGCGCCAGCAGCCCCCGGACTAGCGGGGGCTCCTACAATGAGCAGTTCTTC	CASSPRTSGGSYNEQFF
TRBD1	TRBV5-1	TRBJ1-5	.	TGCGCCAGCAGCTTGGAGGGGGCCAGCAATCAGCCCCAGCATTTT	CASSLEGASNQPQHF
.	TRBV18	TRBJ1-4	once	TGTGCCAGCTCACCAGCGGGGGGCGGTAATGAAAAACTGTTTTTT	CASSPAGGGNEKLFF
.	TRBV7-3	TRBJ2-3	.	TGTGCCAGCAGCTTAACGGGGACCTCAGATACGCAGTATTTT	CASSLTGTSDTQYF
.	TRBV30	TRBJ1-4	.	TGTGCCTGGAACAGGGATGGTGAAAAACTGTTTTTT	CAWNRDGEKLFF
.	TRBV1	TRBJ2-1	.	TGCACCAGCAGCCAAGGGCCAGCGGGTATCAACAATGAGCAGTTCTTC	CTSSQGPAGINNEQFF
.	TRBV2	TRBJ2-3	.	TGTGCCAACGAGGGTGCTAGCACAGATACGCAGTATTTT	CANEGASTDTQYF
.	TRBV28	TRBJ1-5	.	TGTGCCAGCAGTCTGCCATATAGCAATCAGCCCCAGCATTTT	CASSLPYSNQPQHF
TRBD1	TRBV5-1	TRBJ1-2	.	TGCGCCAGCAGCTTGGGGGACAGTTCTAACTATGGCTACACCTTC	CASSLGDSSNYGYTF
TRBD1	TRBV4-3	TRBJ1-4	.	TGCGCCAGCAGCCAAACCGGGACAGGGGTTGAAAAACTGTTTTTT	CASSQTGTGVEKLFF
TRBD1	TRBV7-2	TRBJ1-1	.	TGTGCCAGCACCGGGGGGACAGCGGGAACTGAAGCTTTCTTT	CASTGGTAGTEAFF
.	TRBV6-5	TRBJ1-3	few	TGTGCCAGCAGTTACTCGATAGCGGGGGTTGGAAACACCATATATTTT	CASSYSIAGVGNTIYF
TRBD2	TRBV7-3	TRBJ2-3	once	TGTGCCAGCGGGACGGGAGGGCCCACAGATACGCAGTATTTT	CASGTGGPTDTQYF
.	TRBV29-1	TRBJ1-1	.	TGCAGCGTTGAACGGACGAACACTGAAGCTTTCTTT	CSVERTNTEAFF
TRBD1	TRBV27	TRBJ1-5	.	TGTGCCAGCAGACCTCGGACAGGGGGCATTCAGCCCCAGCATTTT	CASRPRTGGIQPQHF
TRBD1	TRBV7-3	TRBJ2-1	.	TGTGCCAGCAGCCCAAGACAGGGGGCGGATTACAATGAGCAGTTCTTC	CASSPRQGADYNEQFF
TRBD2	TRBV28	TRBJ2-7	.	TGTGCCAGCCAACCCTCCCGGGGTAGCGGGAGACTTGGCGAGCAGTACTTC	CASQPSRGSGRLGEQYF
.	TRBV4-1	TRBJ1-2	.	TGCGCCAGCAGCCAAGTAACCGGGGCTCTCTATGGCTACACCTTC	CASSQVTGALYGYTF
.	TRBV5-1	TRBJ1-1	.	TGCGCCAGCAGCTTGAGGCCGAACACTGAAGCTTTCTTT	CASSLRPNTEAFF
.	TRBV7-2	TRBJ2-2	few	TGTGCCAGCAGCCCGCTCTTCCGCGATGCGAACACCGGGGAGCTGTTTTTT	CASSPLFRDANTGELFF